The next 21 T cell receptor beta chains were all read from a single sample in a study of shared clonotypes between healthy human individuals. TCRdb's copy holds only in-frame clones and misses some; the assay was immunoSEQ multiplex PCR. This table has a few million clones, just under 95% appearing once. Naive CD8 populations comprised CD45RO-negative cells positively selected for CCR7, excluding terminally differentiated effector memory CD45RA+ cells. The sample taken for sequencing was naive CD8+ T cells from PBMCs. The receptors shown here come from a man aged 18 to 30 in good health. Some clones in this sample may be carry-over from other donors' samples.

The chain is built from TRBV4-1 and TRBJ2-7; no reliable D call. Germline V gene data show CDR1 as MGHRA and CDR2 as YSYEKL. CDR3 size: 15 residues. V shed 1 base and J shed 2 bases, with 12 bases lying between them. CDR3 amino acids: CASSQGNVAAYEQYF. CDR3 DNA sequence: TGCGCCAGCAGCCAAGGTAACGTTGCGGCCTACGAGCAGTACTTC.

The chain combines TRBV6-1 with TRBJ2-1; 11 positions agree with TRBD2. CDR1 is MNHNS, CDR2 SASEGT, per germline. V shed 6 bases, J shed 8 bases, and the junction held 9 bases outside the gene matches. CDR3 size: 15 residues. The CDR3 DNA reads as TGTGCCAGCAGGATGGGACTAGCGGAGGGGTATGAGCAGTTCTTC. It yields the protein CASRMGLAEGYEQFF.

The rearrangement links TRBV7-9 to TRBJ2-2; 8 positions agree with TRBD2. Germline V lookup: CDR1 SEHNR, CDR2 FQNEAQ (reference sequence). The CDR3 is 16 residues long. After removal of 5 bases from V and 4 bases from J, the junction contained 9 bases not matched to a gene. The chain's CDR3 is CASSLESGSPTGELFF. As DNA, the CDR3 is TGTGCCAGCAGCCTCGAGAGCGGGAGCCCCACCGGGGAGCTGTTTTTT.

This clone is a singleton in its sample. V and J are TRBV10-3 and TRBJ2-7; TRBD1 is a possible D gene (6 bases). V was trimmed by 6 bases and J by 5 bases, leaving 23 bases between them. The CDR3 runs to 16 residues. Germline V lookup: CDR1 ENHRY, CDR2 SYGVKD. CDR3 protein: CAISAIRDTLWDEQYF. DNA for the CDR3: TGTGCCATCAGCGCGATCCGGGACACCCTCTGGGACGAGCAGTACTTC.

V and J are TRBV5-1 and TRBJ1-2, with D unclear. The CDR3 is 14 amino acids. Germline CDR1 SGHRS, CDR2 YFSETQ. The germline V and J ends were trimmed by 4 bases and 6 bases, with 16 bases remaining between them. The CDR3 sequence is CASSPLRAYDGYTF. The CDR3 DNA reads TGCGCCAGCAGCCCCCTCCGGGCCTACGATGGCTACACCTTC.

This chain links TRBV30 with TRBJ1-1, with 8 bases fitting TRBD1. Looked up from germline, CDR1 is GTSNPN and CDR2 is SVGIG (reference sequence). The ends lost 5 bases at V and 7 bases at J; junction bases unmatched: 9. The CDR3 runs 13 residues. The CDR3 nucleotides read TGTGCCTGGGGCTACGACAGGGGACTTGAAGCTTTCTTT. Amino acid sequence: CAWGYDRGLEAFF.

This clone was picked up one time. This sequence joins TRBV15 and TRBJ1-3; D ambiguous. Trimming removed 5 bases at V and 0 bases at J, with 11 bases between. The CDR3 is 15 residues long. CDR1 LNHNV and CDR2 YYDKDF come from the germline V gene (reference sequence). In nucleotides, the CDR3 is TGTGCCACCAGCCCAGGACTTGGCTCTGGAAACACCATATATTTT. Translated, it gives CATSPGLGSGNTIYF.

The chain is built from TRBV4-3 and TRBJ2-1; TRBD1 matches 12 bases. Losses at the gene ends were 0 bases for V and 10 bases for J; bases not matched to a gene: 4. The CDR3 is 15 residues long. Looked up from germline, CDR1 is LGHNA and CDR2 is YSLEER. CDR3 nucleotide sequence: TGCGCCAGCAGCCAAGATGGGGACAGGGGGCAGGAGCAGTTCTTC. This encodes CASSQDGDRGQEQFF.

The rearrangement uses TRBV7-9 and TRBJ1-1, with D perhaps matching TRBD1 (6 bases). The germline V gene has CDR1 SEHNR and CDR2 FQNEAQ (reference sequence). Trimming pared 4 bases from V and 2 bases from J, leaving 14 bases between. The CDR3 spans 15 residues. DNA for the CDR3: TGTGCCAGCAGCTCATCCGGCAGGGGCAACACTGAAGCTTTCTTT. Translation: CASSSSGRGNTEAFF.

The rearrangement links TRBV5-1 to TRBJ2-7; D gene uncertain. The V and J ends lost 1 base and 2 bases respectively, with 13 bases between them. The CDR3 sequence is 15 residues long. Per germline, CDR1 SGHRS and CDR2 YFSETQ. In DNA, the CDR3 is TGCGCCAGCAGCTTGACGGCAGGACCAACCTACGAGCAGTACTTC. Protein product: CASSLTAGPTYEQYF.

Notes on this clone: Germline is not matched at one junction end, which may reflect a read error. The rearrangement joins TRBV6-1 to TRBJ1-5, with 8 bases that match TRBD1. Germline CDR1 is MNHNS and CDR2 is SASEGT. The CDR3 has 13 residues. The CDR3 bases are TGTGCCAGCAGCGAAGACAGGGGACAGCCCCAGCATTTT. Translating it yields CASSEDRGQPQHF.

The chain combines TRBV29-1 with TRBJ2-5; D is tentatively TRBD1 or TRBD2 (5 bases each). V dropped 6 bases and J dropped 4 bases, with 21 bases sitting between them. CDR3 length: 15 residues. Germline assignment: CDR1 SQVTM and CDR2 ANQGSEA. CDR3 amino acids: CSVTGAPRSGETQYF. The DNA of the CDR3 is TGCAGCGTAACTGGGGCACCTCGAAGCGGAGAGACCCAGTACTTC.

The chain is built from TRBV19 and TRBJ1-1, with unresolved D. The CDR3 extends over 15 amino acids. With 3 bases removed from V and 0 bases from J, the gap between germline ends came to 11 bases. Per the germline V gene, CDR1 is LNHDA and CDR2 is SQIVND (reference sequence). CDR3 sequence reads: CASSITPGMNTEAFF. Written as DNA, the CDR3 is TGTGCCAGTAGTATTACGCCGGGTATGAACACTGAAGCTTTCTTT. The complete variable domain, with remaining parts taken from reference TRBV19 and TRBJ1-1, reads DGGITQSPKYLFRKEGQNVTLSCEQNLNHDAMYWYRQDPGQGLRLIYYSQIVNDFQKGDIAEGYSVSREKKESFPLTVTSAQKNPTAFYLCASSITPGMNTEAFFGQGTRLTVV.

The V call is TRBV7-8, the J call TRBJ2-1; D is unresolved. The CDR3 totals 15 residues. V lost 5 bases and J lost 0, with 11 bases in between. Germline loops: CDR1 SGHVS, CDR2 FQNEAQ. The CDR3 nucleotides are TGTGCCAGCAGCCCTCGGGCTAGCTCCTACAATGAGCAGTTCTTC. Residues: CASSPRASSYNEQFF.

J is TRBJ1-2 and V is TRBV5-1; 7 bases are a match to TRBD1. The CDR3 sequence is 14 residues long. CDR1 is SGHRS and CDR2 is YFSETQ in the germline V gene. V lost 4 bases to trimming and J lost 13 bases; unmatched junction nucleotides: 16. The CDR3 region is CASSPFNLDRACTF. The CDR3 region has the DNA TGCGCCAGCAGCCCGTTTAACCTCGACAGGGCCTGCACCTTC.

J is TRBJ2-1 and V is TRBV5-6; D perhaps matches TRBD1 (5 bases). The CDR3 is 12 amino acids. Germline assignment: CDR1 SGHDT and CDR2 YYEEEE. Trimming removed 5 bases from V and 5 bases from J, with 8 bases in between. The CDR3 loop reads CASSQTDNEQFF. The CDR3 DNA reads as TGTGCCAGCAGTCAGACAGACAATGAGCAGTTCTTC.

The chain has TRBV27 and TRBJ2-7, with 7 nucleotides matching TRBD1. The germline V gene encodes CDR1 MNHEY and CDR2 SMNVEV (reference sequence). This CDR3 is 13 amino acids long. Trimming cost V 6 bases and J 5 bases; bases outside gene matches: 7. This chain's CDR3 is CASSFEGADEQYF. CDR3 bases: TGTGCCAGCAGCTTCGAGGGGGCCGACGAGCAGTACTTC.

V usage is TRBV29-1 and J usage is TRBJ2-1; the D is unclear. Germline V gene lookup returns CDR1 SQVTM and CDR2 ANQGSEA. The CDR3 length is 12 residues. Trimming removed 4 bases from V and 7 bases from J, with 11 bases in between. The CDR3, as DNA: TGCAGCGTTGCTCATGGAGAGAATGAGCAGTTCTTC. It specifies CSVAHGENEQFF.

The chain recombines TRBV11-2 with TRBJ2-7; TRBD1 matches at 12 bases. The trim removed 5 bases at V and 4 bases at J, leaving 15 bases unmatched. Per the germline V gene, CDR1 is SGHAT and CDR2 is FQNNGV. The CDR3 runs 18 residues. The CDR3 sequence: CASSLTLGGQGAWYEQYF. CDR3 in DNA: TGTGCCAGCAGCCTCACTCTAGGGGGACAGGGGGCCTGGTACGAGCAGTACTTC.

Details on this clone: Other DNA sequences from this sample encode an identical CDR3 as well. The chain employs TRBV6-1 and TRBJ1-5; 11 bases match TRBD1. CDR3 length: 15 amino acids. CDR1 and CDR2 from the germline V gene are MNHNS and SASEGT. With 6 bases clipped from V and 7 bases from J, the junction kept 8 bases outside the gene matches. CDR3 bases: TGTGCCAGCAGCGAGGACAGGGGGCCGAACCAGCCCCAGCATTTT. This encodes CASSEDRGPNQPQHF.

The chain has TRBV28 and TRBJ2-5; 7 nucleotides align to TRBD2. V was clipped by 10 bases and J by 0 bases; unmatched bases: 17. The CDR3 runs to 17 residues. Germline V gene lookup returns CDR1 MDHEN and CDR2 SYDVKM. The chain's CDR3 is CATQAALSGVYQETQYF. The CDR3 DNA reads TGTGCCACCCAGGCCGCCTTGAGCGGGGTCTACCAAGAGACCCAGTACTTC.